The sequence of this T cell receptor (beta chain) was determined in a study of identical twins. Study-wide results and limits: Conclusions rested on cross-sectional statistics rather than following the same donors. Zero-insertion analyses could be partly confounded by invariant MAIT and iNKT cells.

TCRdb reprocessed the 5' RACE reads via MiXCR and lists one record per CDR3 protein. The repertoire consists of around 530,000 distinct CDR3 sequences, with 13% to 15% occurring once and the leading ten covering about 0.4%. The CDR3 extends over 12 amino acids. The J segment lost 6 bases and the V segment lost 5 bases, leaving 4 bases of the junction unmatched. In regard to this clonotype: Its antigen is unidentified.

These data also featured in a second study, about yellow fever vaccine responses in identical twins. That work states: Twins reportedly mounted vaccine T cell responses that seemed partly convergent, partly personalized.

The TCR was taken from a woman aged 18-35 years in good health. Sequencing was done on a sample of CD4+ T cells sorted from blood. The chain employs TRBV12-3 or TRBV12-4 and TRBJ2-7, with 7 bases that match TRBD2. The CDR3 nucleotides are TGTGCCAGCAGTATGGGACTACCCGAGCAGTACTTC. It is translated as CASSMGLPEQYF.